The 23 T cell receptor beta chains in this list originate from one sample, sequenced in a study of shared clonotypes between healthy human individuals. Naive CD8 cells were CD45RO-negative, positively selected for CCR7, excluding terminally differentiated effector memory CD45RA+ cells. Here immunoSEQ multiplex PCR was the method, and the copy in TCRdb shows in-frame clones only, minus some. Among about 680,000 clones, about 92% were seen once, and the ten largest hold 20% to 25%. The sequencing input was naive CD8+ T cells sorted from blood. The receptors stem from a man aged 30 to 45 in good health.

The rearrangement links TRBV9 to TRBJ2-2, with TRBD1 matching 9 bases. The CDR3 spans 17 residues. Germline CDR1 reads SGDLS; CDR2 reads YYNGEE. Germline trimming cut 3 bases from V and 1 base from J; bases unmatched to any gene: 7. The CDR3 DNA is TGTGCCAGCAGCGACGGGACAGGGTATGGGAACACCGGGGAGCTGTTTTTT. This sequence encodes CASSDGTGYGNTGELFF.

This chain links TRBV30 with TRBJ1-1; a possible D gene is TRBD1 (5 bases). Looked up from germline, CDR1 is GTSNPN and CDR2 is SVGIG (reference sequence). CDR3 length: 13 residues. V lost 8 bases and J lost 2, with 15 bases in between. The CDR3 DNA reads as TGTGCCCTGCAGGGAGGGGTAAACACTGAAGCTTTCTTT. Protein: CALQGGVNTEAFF.

V is TRBV7-9 and J is TRBJ2-1; the D gene is possibly TRBD1 (5 bases). Germline CDR1 and CDR2: SEHNR and FQNEAQ (reference sequence). The V and J ends lost 5 bases and 7 bases respectively, with 15 bases between them. The CDR3 is 14 residues long. DNA of the CDR3: TGTGCCAGCAGCCCAAAAACAGGAGAGAATGAGCAGTTCTTC. Translating it yields CASSPKTGENEQFF.

This chain uses TRBV5-1 with TRBJ2-2; possible D gene TRBD2, 5 bases. Germline V gene sequence: CDR1 SGHRS, CDR2 YFSETQ. The CDR3 runs 15 residues. V was shortened by 4 bases and J by 4 bases, with 14 bases between the two germline ends. The DNA of the CDR3 is TGCGCCAGCAGCCCGGACGGGGTCCCCACCGGGGAGCTGTTTTTT. This sequence encodes CASSPDGVPTGELFF.

This clone came up once. The chain links TRBV11-2 to TRBJ2-7; perhaps TRBD1 as D (6 bases). Between the trimmed V and J ends, which lost 7 bases and 5 bases, there was a span of 18 bases. This CDR3 has 14 residues. Germline V gene lookup returns CDR1 SGHAT and CDR2 FQNNGV. This CDR3 is CASTTLGTNNEQYF. The CDR3 DNA sequence: TGTGCCAGCACTACTCTCGGGACAAACAACGAGCAGTACTTC.

CDR3 amino acids: CASRSPREGNTIYF. The CDR3 coding sequence is TGTGCCAGCAGATCACCCAGAGAAGGGAACACCATATATTTT. The V gene is TRBV2, the J gene TRBJ1-3; D is uncertain. Looked up from germline, CDR1 is SNHLY and CDR2 is FYNNEI. Trimming stripped 6 bases from V and 7 bases from J, with 16 bases between. The CDR3 length is 14 residues.

The V and J genes are TRBV27 and TRBJ2-5; no reliable D call. CDR1 and CDR2 (germline): MNHEY, SMNVEV (reference sequence). The CDR3 length is 14 residues. V lost 1 base to trimming and J lost 5 bases, with 11 bases between them. The CDR3 loop reads CASSLFINGETQYF. DNA for the CDR3: TGTGCCAGCAGTTTATTTATTAACGGGGAGACCCAGTACTTC.

The V gene is TRBV10-3, the J gene TRBJ2-1; the match to TRBD1 covers 9 bases. The CDR3 loop spans 15 amino acids. J gave up 5 bases and V 2 bases, and 4 bases lay outside the gene matches. Germline CDR1 and CDR2: ENHRY and SYGVKD. The CDR3 loop reads CAISEPGTGNNEQFF. CDR3 bases: TGTGCCATCAGTGAGCCCGGGACAGGGAACAATGAGCAGTTCTTC.

The chain carries TRBV5-1 and TRBJ2-1; weak D call: TRBD2 (7 bases). This CDR3 region has 19 residues. Germline CDR1 reads SGHRS; CDR2 reads YFSETQ. V was trimmed by 3 bases and J by 6 bases, leaving 28 bases between them. CDR3 protein: CASSSSYRDMRGNSNEQFF. The CDR3 DNA follows: TGCGCCAGCAGCTCCTCTTACCGGGACATGCGGGGGAATTCCAATGAGCAGTTCTTC.

The chain links TRBV9 to TRBJ2-2; 8 bases are shared with TRBD1. Looked up from germline, CDR1 is SGDLS and CDR2 is YYNGEE. The junction had 7 bases not matched to a gene; V was cut back by 5 bases and J by 4 bases. This CDR3 comprises 15 residues. As DNA, the CDR3 is TGTGCCAGCAGTCACTTTACAGGGGGCACCGGGGAGCTGTTTTTT. Translating gives CASSHFTGGTGELFF.

The chain combines TRBV7-2 with TRBJ1-3; D is undetermined. Trimming took 2 bases from V and 0 from J, leaving 5 bases between them. Per germline, CDR1 SGHTA and CDR2 FQGNSA. CDR3 size: 14 residues. The chain's CDR3 is CASSLQDSGNTIYF. For the CDR3, the DNA is TGTGCCAGCAGCTTACAGGACTCTGGAAACACCATATATTTT.

The rearrangement links TRBV27 to TRBJ2-3, with 8 bases aligning to TRBD2. Germline loops: CDR1 MNHEY, CDR2 SMNVEV (reference sequence). The V segment lost 7 bases and the J segment 0 bases; nucleotides outside the gene matches: 15. The length of the CDR3 is 18 residues. CDR3 protein: CASTTWTAGVSSTDTQYF. The CDR3 region has the DNA TGTGCCAGCACCACGTGGACAGCGGGAGTTAGTAGCACAGATACGCAGTATTTT.

The CDR3 nucleotides read TGCAGCGTTAGCGGGAGGGCCGCCGGGGAGCTGTTTTTT. This sequence encodes CSVSGRAAGELFF. The chain combines TRBV29-1 with TRBJ2-2, with TRBD2 identical over 10 bases. From germline, CDR1 is SQVTM and CDR2 ANQGSEA. The ends lost 5 bases at V and 6 bases at J; junction bases unmatched: 3. This CDR3 is built from 13 residues.

Comments on this clone: Additional DNA sequences in this sample encode the identical CDR3. The V and J genes are TRBV7-3 and TRBJ2-2; unclear D gene. V was clipped by 1 base and J by 6 bases, with 3 bases between them. Germline values: CDR1 SGHTA, CDR2 FQGTGA. The CDR3 is 12 residues long. Written as DNA, the CDR3 is TGTGCCAGCAGCTTAATTCCCGGGGAGCTGTTTTTT. It is translated as CASSLIPGELFF.

This chain uses TRBV28 with TRBJ2-3; D call uncertain. CDR1 and CDR2 from the germline V gene are MDHEN and SYDVKM. Trimming removed 5 bases from V and 1 base from J, with 19 bases in between. CDR3 size: 17 residues. The CDR3 reads CASSPHQTWLGTDTQYF. The CDR3 nucleotides are TGTGCCAGCAGTCCCCACCAGACTTGGTTGGGCACAGATACGCAGTATTTT.

The J gene is TRBJ2-7, the V gene TRBV27, with 13 bases lining up with TRBD2. This CDR3 spans 15 amino acids. After removal of 5 bases from V and 7 bases from J, the junction contained 8 bases not matched to a gene. Looked up from germline, CDR1 is MNHEY and CDR2 is SMNVEV (reference sequence). Written as DNA, the CDR3 is TGTGCCAGCAGTCCGTGGACTAGCGGGAGCGGGGAGCAGTACTTC. Amino acid sequence: CASSPWTSGSGEQYF.

V and J are TRBV6-5 and TRBJ1-5; possibly TRBD1 for D (5 bases). The V end lost 6 bases, the J end lost 0 bases, and 12 bases lay between the germline ends. CDR1 is MNHEY and CDR2 is SVGAGI in the germline V gene. There are 15 residues in the CDR3. The CDR3 loop reads CASRPGAHSNQPQHF. The CDR3 DNA reads as TGTGCCAGCAGACCCGGGGCACATAGCAATCAGCCCCAGCATTTT.

With regard to this clone: The same CDR3 can be traced to other DNA sequences in this sample. The genes are TRBV7-6 and TRBJ1-1; no firm D call. V gave up 1 base and J gave up 0 bases, with 6 bases separating them. Germline CDR1 SGHVS, CDR2 FNYEAQ. CDR3 length: 14 residues. CDR3 nucleotide sequence: TGTGCCAGCAGCTTAGGGGGAGTGAACACTGAAGCTTTCTTT. It codes for CASSLGGVNTEAFF.

The rearrangement links TRBV27 to TRBJ2-7, with 8 bases lining up with TRBD2. This CDR3 has 16 amino acids. Trimming removed 5 bases from V and 4 bases from J; junction bases left unmatched: 13. Germline loops: CDR1 MNHEY, CDR2 SMNVEV (reference sequence). CDR3 nucleotides: TGTGCCAGCAGTCCTTCAGCGGGAGTACAGATTTACGAGCAGTACTTC. Its protein is CASSPSAGVQIYEQYF.

J is TRBJ2-7 and V is TRBV25-1, with D tentatively TRBD1 (5 bases). This CDR3 comprises 14 residues. V was shortened by 1 base and J by 2 bases, with 9 bases between the two germline ends. The germline CDR1 and CDR2 sequences are MGHDK and SYGVNS. CDR3 in amino acids: CASSEWGYTYEQYF. CDR3 bases: TGTGCCAGCAGTGAATGGGGCTACACCTACGAGCAGTACTTC.

V and J are TRBV27 and TRBJ2-5; D call uncertain. This CDR3 has 12 amino acids. Germline CDR1 MNHEY, CDR2 SMNVEV (reference sequence). Trimming pared 7 bases from V and 4 bases from J, leaving 10 bases between. The chain's CDR3 is CASKLAPETQYF. For the CDR3, the DNA is TGTGCCAGCAAACTGGCCCCAGAGACCCAGTACTTC.

This chain uses TRBV7-6 with TRBJ2-3; D is ambiguous. This CDR3 is 12 amino acids long. Trimming shortened V by 4 bases and J by 4 bases, and 6 bases separated the two germline ends. Germline V gene lookup returns CDR1 SGHVS and CDR2 FNYEAQ. The CDR3 bases are TGTGCCAGCAGCTACGAGTCAGATACGCAGTATTTT. It translates to CASSYESDTQYF. Full variable domain (rest looked up from reference TRBV7-6 and TRBJ2-3): GAGVSQSPRYKVTKRGQDVALRCDPISGHVSLYWYRQALGQGPEFLTYFNYEAQQDKSGLPNDRFSAERPEGSISTLTIQRTEQRDSAMYRCASSYESDTQYFGPGTRLTVL.

V and J are TRBV27 and TRBJ2-7; 9 nucleotides match TRBD2. Trimming removed 5 bases from V and 3 bases from J; junction bases left unmatched: 11. Germline lookup yields CDR1 MNHEY and CDR2 SMNVEV (reference sequence). This CDR3 has 16 residues. The CDR3 protein is CASSRFSGSVNYEQYF. The CDR3 DNA follows: TGTGCCAGCAGTCGTTTTAGCGGGAGTGTGAACTACGAGCAGTACTTC.